A selection of T cell receptor beta chains follows, all from one sample in a study of identical twins. TCRdb fed the 5' RACE reads into MiXCR, producing one record per CDR3 protein. The sample has hundreds of thousands of distinct CDR3 sequences; 8.6% are singletons. This sample also belongs to another study, concerning yellow fever vaccine responses in identical twins.

The material sequenced was PBMCs. The receptors were sampled from a woman under 30 in good health. Each CDR3 is given with its conserved first and last residue. D genes are given only for firm matches. Only part of the rows carry a size: once, few, many, or a class if the clone is expanded.

clone_size: few; j_call: TRBJ2-5; v_call: TRBV7-9; d_call: NA; cdr3_nt: TGTGCCAGCAGCCCAGCGTGGGGCGACGGCCAAGAGACCCAGTACTTC; cdr3_aa: CASSPAWGDGQETQYF
clone_size: NA; j_call: TRBJ2-3; v_call: TRBV2; d_call: TRBD2; cdr3_nt: TGTGCCAGCAGTGAGATGCGGGGGGGGCAAACAGATACGCAGTATTTT; cdr3_aa: CASSEMRGGQTDTQYF
clone_size: many; j_call: TRBJ2-7; v_call: TRBV14; d_call: NA; cdr3_nt: TGTGCCAGCAGCCAGACCTCGTCCGCCCCATTCTACGAGCAGTACTTC; cdr3_aa: CASSQTSSAPFYEQYF
clone_size: NA; j_call: TRBJ2-1; v_call: TRBV2; d_call: TRBD1; cdr3_nt: TGTGCCAGCAGCTACCACAGGGGGTATGAGCAGTTCTTC; cdr3_aa: CASSYHRGYEQFF
clone_size: many; j_call: TRBJ2-3; v_call: TRBV4-3; d_call: NA; cdr3_nt: TGCGCCAGCAGCCAAGATACCCCAGGGATCGGGGGAGATACGCAGTATTTT; cdr3_aa: CASSQDTPGIGGDTQYF
clone_size: NA; j_call: TRBJ2-5; v_call: TRBV5-1; d_call: NA; cdr3_nt: TGCGCCAGCAGCTCTGACAGGCGTCAAGAGACCCAGTACTTC; cdr3_aa: CASSSDRRQETQYF
clone_size: NA; j_call: TRBJ1-1; v_call: TRBV28; d_call: NA; cdr3_nt: TGTGCCAGCAGTTTCCCCCCTACGGGGGAGGCTCTCTTT; cdr3_aa: CASSFPPTGEALF
clone_size: NA; j_call: TRBJ2-7; v_call: TRBV4-3; d_call: NA; cdr3_nt: TGCGCCAGCAGCCAAGATCGCGGAACTAGCTGGAGGAGAAACGAGCAGTACTTC; cdr3_aa: CASSQDRGTSWRRNEQYF
clone_size: NA; j_call: TRBJ1-4; v_call: TRBV20-1; d_call: NA; cdr3_nt: TGCAGTGCCGATGGGGTGGAGTACGAAAAACTGTTTTTT; cdr3_aa: CSADGVEYEKLFF
clone_size: NA; j_call: TRBJ2-7; v_call: TRBV28; d_call: TRBD1; cdr3_nt: TGTGCCAGCAGTTTTCAGACAGGGCGGGCCGAGCAGTACTTC; cdr3_aa: CASSFQTGRAEQYF
clone_size: NA; j_call: TRBJ2-2; v_call: TRBV24-1; d_call: TRBD2; cdr3_nt: TGTGCCACCAGTCCAGCGGGGGTTAACACCGGGGAGCTGTTTTTT; cdr3_aa: CATSPAGVNTGELFF
clone_size: few; j_call: TRBJ2-7; v_call: TRBV5-1; d_call: TRBD1; cdr3_nt: TGCGCCAGCAGCTTGGCGCCAGGGGGCGAGCAGTACTTC; cdr3_aa: CASSLAPGGEQYF
clone_size: NA; j_call: TRBJ2-3; v_call: TRBV20-1; d_call: NA; cdr3_nt: TGCAGTGCTAGAGGTTGGGGCCGAGACCGGGTTACAGATACGCAGTATTTT; cdr3_aa: CSARGWGRDRVTDTQYF
clone_size: few; j_call: TRBJ2-1; v_call: TRBV15; d_call: NA; cdr3_nt: TGTGCCACCAGCAGAGATCTCAGTGAGCAGTTCTTC; cdr3_aa: CATSRDLSEQFF
clone_size: many; j_call: TRBJ1-5; v_call: TRBV5-1; d_call: TRBD1; cdr3_nt: TGCGCCAGCAGCAAAGGGGGCCCCAATCAGCCCCAGCATTTT; cdr3_aa: CASSKGGPNQPQHF
clone_size: many; j_call: TRBJ2-3; v_call: TRBV7-9; d_call: TRBD2; cdr3_nt: TGTGCCAGCAGCTCAACCTACGGACTAGGGGACACAGATACGCAGTATTTT; cdr3_aa: CASSSTYGLGDTDTQYF
clone_size: NA; j_call: TRBJ2-7; v_call: TRBV7-9; d_call: NA; cdr3_nt: TGTGCCAGCAGCTTTGCGGGGAGCCTCGAGCAGTACTTC; cdr3_aa: CASSFAGSLEQYF
clone_size: few; j_call: TRBJ1-5; v_call: TRBV12-3/TRBV12-4; d_call: NA; cdr3_nt: TGTGCCAGCAGTCTCAGGGTTCGCAATCAGCCCCAGCATTTT; cdr3_aa: CASSLRVRNQPQHF
clone_size: few; j_call: TRBJ2-7; v_call: TRBV5-1; d_call: NA; cdr3_nt: TGCGCCAGCAGCCGAGACGTCGAGCAGGGGGGCTACGAGCAGTACTTC; cdr3_aa: CASSRDVEQGGYEQYF
clone_size: few; j_call: TRBJ1-3; v_call: TRBV10-3; d_call: NA; cdr3_nt: TGTGCCATCAGTGAGTACGGCTCTGGAAACACCATATATTTT; cdr3_aa: CAISEYGSGNTIYF
clone_size: few; j_call: TRBJ1-5; v_call: TRBV2; d_call: NA; cdr3_nt: TGTGCCAGCACTCTAGGGGTTCGCAATCAGCCCCAGCATTTT; cdr3_aa: CASTLGVRNQPQHF
clone_size: many; j_call: TRBJ1-2; v_call: TRBV10-3; d_call: NA; cdr3_nt: TGTGCCATCAACGGACAGTGGGCCTCCTATGGCTACACCTTC; cdr3_aa: CAINGQWASYGYTF
clone_size: few; j_call: TRBJ2-1; v_call: TRBV6-2/TRBV6-3; d_call: TRBD2; cdr3_nt: TGTGCCAGCAGTTACTCGAAAATTAGCGGGAGTTACAATGAGCAGTTCTTC; cdr3_aa: CASSYSKISGSYNEQFF
clone_size: few; j_call: TRBJ2-1; v_call: TRBV5-1; d_call: TRBD2; cdr3_nt: TGCGCCAGCAGCGGCCGGCGGCTCATGGGCGCGGGGGAAGGGAATGAGCAGTTCTTC; cdr3_aa: CASSGRRLMGAGEGNEQFF
clone_size: many; j_call: TRBJ2-1; v_call: TRBV12-3/TRBV12-4; d_call: NA; cdr3_nt: TGTGCCAGCAGTTGGCGCGATGAGCAGTTCTTC; cdr3_aa: CASSWRDEQFF
clone_size: many; j_call: TRBJ2-5; v_call: TRBV7-2; d_call: NA; cdr3_nt: TGTGCCAGCAGCTTAAACGGGGCCCAAGAGACCCAGTACTTC; cdr3_aa: CASSLNGAQETQYF
clone_size: NA; j_call: TRBJ2-5; v_call: TRBV6-2/TRBV6-3; d_call: NA; cdr3_nt: TGTGCCAGCAGACCGGGACTGTGGACCCAAGAGACCCAGTACTTC; cdr3_aa: CASRPGLWTQETQYF
clone_size: many; j_call: TRBJ2-5; v_call: TRBV7-9; d_call: NA; cdr3_nt: TGTGCCAGCAGCTTAGCCTTGGGGGACAACCAAGAGACCCAGTACTTC; cdr3_aa: CASSLALGDNQETQYF
clone_size: NA; j_call: TRBJ2-7; v_call: TRBV5-6; d_call: NA; cdr3_nt: TGTGCCAGCAGCTGGCAGGGGCCCCTCTCCTACGAGCAGTACTTC; cdr3_aa: CASSWQGPLSYEQYF
clone_size: few; j_call: TRBJ2-4; v_call: TRBV7-2; d_call: NA; cdr3_nt: TGTGCCAGCGGCTATCAAAACATTCAGTACTTC; cdr3_aa: CASGYQNIQYF
clone_size: few; j_call: TRBJ2-2; v_call: TRBV25-1; d_call: NA; cdr3_nt: TGTGCCAGCAGTGAATTCGCCTTGAACACCGGGGAGCTGTTTTTT; cdr3_aa: CASSEFALNTGELFF
clone_size: many; j_call: TRBJ2-1; v_call: TRBV7-2; d_call: NA; cdr3_nt: TGTGCCAGCGATCCAGTACGGTACAATGAGCAGTTCTTC; cdr3_aa: CASDPVRYNEQFF
clone_size: few; j_call: TRBJ2-7; v_call: TRBV7-2; d_call: TRBD2; cdr3_nt: TGTGCCAGCAGCTTAGCTCGTGCTGGGAGGGTCAACGAGCAGTACTTC; cdr3_aa: CASSLARAGRVNEQYF
clone_size: few; j_call: TRBJ2-3; v_call: TRBV7-6; d_call: NA; cdr3_nt: TGTGCCAGCAGCTTAGAGGTGTGGACAGTAGACACAGATACGCAGTATTTT; cdr3_aa: CASSLEVWTVDTDTQYF
clone_size: NA; j_call: TRBJ2-5; v_call: TRBV28; d_call: NA; cdr3_nt: TGTGCCAGCAGACCCAGCAAGGAGACCCAGTACTTC; cdr3_aa: CASRPSKETQYF
clone_size: few; j_call: TRBJ2-7; v_call: TRBV6-5; d_call: TRBD1; cdr3_nt: TGTGCCAGCAGTTACCTGAGGGACAGCTCCTACGAGCAGTACTTC; cdr3_aa: CASSYLRDSSYEQYF
clone_size: NA; j_call: TRBJ2-7; v_call: TRBV11-2; d_call: TRBD1; cdr3_nt: TGTGCCAGCAGCTTGGTCTACAGGGGGCTAAGGTACGAGCAGTACTTC; cdr3_aa: CASSLVYRGLRYEQYF
clone_size: few; j_call: TRBJ2-7; v_call: TRBV19; d_call: NA; cdr3_nt: TGTGCCAGTAGTATAGGACAAATGGCGGAGCAGTACTTC; cdr3_aa: CASSIGQMAEQYF
clone_size: NA; j_call: TRBJ2-3; v_call: TRBV5-6; d_call: NA; cdr3_nt: TGTGCCAGCAGCTTGCGGTCGACGGCCAACACAGATACGCAGTATTTT; cdr3_aa: CASSLRSTANTDTQYF
clone_size: few; j_call: TRBJ2-7; v_call: TRBV5-1; d_call: NA; cdr3_nt: TGCGCCAGCAGCTCTGCACCAGGGAAGGGGACCTACGAGCAGTACTTC; cdr3_aa: CASSSAPGKGTYEQYF
clone_size: NA; j_call: TRBJ1-6; v_call: TRBV13; d_call: NA; cdr3_nt: TGTGCCAGCAGCCCGACAGACAGCTCCTATAATTCACCCCTCCACTTT; cdr3_aa: CASSPTDSSYNSPLHF
clone_size: many; j_call: TRBJ2-1; v_call: TRBV12-3/TRBV12-4; d_call: NA; cdr3_nt: TGTGCCAGCATGGCCCTCAATGAGCAGTTCTTC; cdr3_aa: CASMALNEQFF
clone_size: NA; j_call: TRBJ1-5; v_call: TRBV5-1; d_call: TRBD1; cdr3_nt: TGCGCCAGCAGCCGTGGGACAGGGGGCAATCAGCCCCAGCATTTT; cdr3_aa: CASSRGTGGNQPQHF
clone_size: few; j_call: TRBJ2-1; v_call: TRBV6-5; d_call: NA; cdr3_nt: TGTGCCAGCAGTTACGGCCGACTGACGGGCAAGGATGAGCAGTTCTTC; cdr3_aa: CASSYGRLTGKDEQFF